This T cell receptor (beta chain) emerged from a study of CD4+ T cells in melanoma (dated by TCRdb to between 2021 and 2023). As for the study more broadly: The study investigated neoantigen-specific CD4+ T cells in human melanoma.

The library was produced with the immunoSEQ multiplex PCR assay. The clones in this table, taken by TCRdb from immuneACCESS, are in-frame only. Not every clone is retained; where verified, under half of the shortfall comes from an unresolved V gene, and the cause of the rest is unknown. The sample has fewer than 15,000 clones on record, 62% of them singletons. Approximately 15% of the sample is held by the ten biggest clonotypes. Donors were patients with melanoma. The research as a whole found: According to the report, neoantigen-specific CD4+ T cells in melanoma displayed diverse differentiation states. Neoantigen-specific CD4+ T cells were reported to be correlated with the function of CD8+ T cells, macrophages and B cells.

Based on the germline V gene, the CDR1 and CDR2 sequences are SGHTA and FQGTGA. Its CDR3 holds 15 amino acids, cysteine through phenylalanine. Solely the CDR3 DNA is kept, with 45 bases framed from the first base. Trimmed from V: 5 bases; trimmed from J: 5 bases; junction bases lacking a gene match: 10. On this clone itself: Its antigen remains undetermined. The input lacks base qualities; no much larger clone sits a single base away.

This TCR derives from a human donor with melanoma. The chain is encoded by TRBV7-3 joined to TRBJ2-5; 8 bases in the middle match TRBD1. What was sequenced was cells from a culture (not recorded whether cultured in vitro). The encoded CDR3 is CASSQLGQGDETQYF. The nucleotides are TGTGCCAGCAGCCAGCTCGGACAGGGTGACGAGACCCAGTACTTC.